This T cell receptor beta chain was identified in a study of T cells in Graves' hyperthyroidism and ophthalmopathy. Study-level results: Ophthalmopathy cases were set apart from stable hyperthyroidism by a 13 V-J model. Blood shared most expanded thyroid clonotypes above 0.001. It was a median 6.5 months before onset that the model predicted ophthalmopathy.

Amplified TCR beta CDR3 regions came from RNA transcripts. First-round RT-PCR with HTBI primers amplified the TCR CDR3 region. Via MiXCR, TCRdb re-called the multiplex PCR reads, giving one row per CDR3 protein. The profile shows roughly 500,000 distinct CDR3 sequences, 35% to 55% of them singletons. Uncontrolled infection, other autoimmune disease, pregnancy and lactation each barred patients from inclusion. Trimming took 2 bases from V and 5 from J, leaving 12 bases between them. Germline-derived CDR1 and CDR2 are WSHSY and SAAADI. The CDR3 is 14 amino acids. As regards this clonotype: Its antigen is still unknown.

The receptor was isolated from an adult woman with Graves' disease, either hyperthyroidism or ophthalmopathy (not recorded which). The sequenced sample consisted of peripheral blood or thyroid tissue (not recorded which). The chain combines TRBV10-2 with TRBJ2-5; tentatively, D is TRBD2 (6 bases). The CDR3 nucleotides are TGCGCCAGCAGTGAGCCCACTAGCTGGGAGACCCAGTACTTC. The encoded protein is CASSEPTSWETQYF.